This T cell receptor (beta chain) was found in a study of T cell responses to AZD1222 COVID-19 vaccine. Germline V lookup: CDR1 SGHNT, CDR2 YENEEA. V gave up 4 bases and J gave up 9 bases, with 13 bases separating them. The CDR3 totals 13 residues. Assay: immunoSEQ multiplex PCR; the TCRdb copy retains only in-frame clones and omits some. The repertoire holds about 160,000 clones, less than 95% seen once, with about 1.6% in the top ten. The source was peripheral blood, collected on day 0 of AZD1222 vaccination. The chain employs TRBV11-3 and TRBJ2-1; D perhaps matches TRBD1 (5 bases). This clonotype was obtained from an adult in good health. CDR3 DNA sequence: TGTGCCAGCAGCTCCAGTGGGGCGGTTGAGCAGTTCTTC. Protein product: CASSSSGAVEQFF.